The rows below give T cell receptor beta chains drawn from one sample of a study of blood T cell repertoires in COVID-19. Sequenced by immunoSEQ multiplex PCR; TCRdb stores in-frame clones only, minus some. The table has over 350,000 clones, roughly nine tenths seen once. Sequenced: PBMCs or T cells enriched from blood (not recorded which). These receptors were obtained from a woman between 40 and 55 years old who had been exposed to COVID-19. Both conserved end residues are part of each CDR3. The D gene is left open where the match is weak. Part of the rows lack a size; the others show once, few, many or a class for expanded clones.

abundance: NA; v_gene: TRBV21-1; len: 17; d_gene: NA; j_gene: TRBJ1-2; CDR3nt: TGTGCCAGCAGCAAACAGGGGGGCACAGGGGCACCCTATGGCTACACCTTC; CDR3aa: CASSKQGGTGAPYGYTF
abundance: NA; v_gene: TRBV12-5; len: 13; d_gene: NA; j_gene: TRBJ1-1; CDR3nt: TGTGCTAGTGGTTTACAGGGGAACACTGAAGCTTTCTTT; CDR3aa: CASGLQGNTEAFF
abundance: once; v_gene: TRBV9; len: 15; d_gene: TRBD1; j_gene: TRBJ2-7; CDR3nt: TGTGCCAGCAGCATAACCGGGACAGGGGGCTACGAGCAGTACTTC; CDR3aa: CASSITGTGGYEQYF
abundance: NA; v_gene: TRBV7-3; len: 13; d_gene: NA; j_gene: TRBJ1-1; CDR3nt: TGTGCCAGCAGCGACAGCATGAACACTGAAGCTTTCTTT; CDR3aa: CASSDSMNTEAFF
abundance: NA; v_gene: TRBV10-2; len: 13; d_gene: TRBD1; j_gene: TRBJ1-4; CDR3nt: TGCGCCAGCAGGACAGGGACTCAGGAAAAACTGTTTTTT; CDR3aa: CASRTGTQEKLFF
abundance: once; v_gene: TRBV2; len: 15; d_gene: NA; j_gene: TRBJ2-7; CDR3nt: TGTGCCAGCAGTGAATATAAAGCCGACTCCTACGAGCAGTACTTC; CDR3aa: CASSEYKADSYEQYF
abundance: NA; v_gene: TRBV7-9; len: 17; d_gene: NA; j_gene: TRBJ1-2; CDR3nt: TGTGCCAGCAGCTCCCCCGACGACAGGCCAAATAACTATGGCTACACCTTC; CDR3aa: CASSSPDDRPNNYGYTF
abundance: NA; v_gene: TRBV11-3; len: 13; d_gene: NA; j_gene: TRBJ1-1; CDR3nt: TGTGCCAGCAGACAATCGATGAACACTGAAGCTTTCTTT; CDR3aa: CASRQSMNTEAFF
abundance: NA; v_gene: TRBV11-2; len: 14; d_gene: NA; j_gene: TRBJ2-7; CDR3nt: TGTGCCAGCAGCCGCGGGGGCGGAGCCTACGAGCAGTACTTC; CDR3aa: CASSRGGGAYEQYF
abundance: NA; v_gene: TRBV9; len: 13; d_gene: NA; j_gene: TRBJ2-1; CDR3nt: TGTGCCAGCAGCGTCCGAATCGGTACTGAGCAGTTCTTC; CDR3aa: CASSVRIGTEQFF
abundance: NA; v_gene: TRBV5-4; len: 12; d_gene: TRBD1; j_gene: TRBJ2-7; CDR3nt: TGTGCCAGCAGCTCACAGGGGGCCCGGGAGTACTTC; CDR3aa: CASSSQGAREYF
abundance: NA; v_gene: TRBV3-1/TRBV3-2; len: 15; d_gene: TRBD1; j_gene: TRBJ1-1; CDR3nt: TGTGCCAGCAGCCAACGGGACAGGACGAACACTGAAGCTTTCTTT; CDR3aa: CASSQRDRTNTEAFF
abundance: NA; v_gene: TRBV29-1; len: 13; d_gene: NA; j_gene: TRBJ1-1; CDR3nt: TGCAGCGTTGCAGGGGCTGAGGGCACTGAAGCTTTCTTT; CDR3aa: CSVAGAEGTEAFF
abundance: NA; v_gene: TRBV19; len: 17; d_gene: NA; j_gene: TRBJ1-1; CDR3nt: TGTGCCAGTAGTATTCGGGGGACCCGCCTTCTGAACACTGAAGCTTTCTTT; CDR3aa: CASSIRGTRLLNTEAFF
abundance: few; v_gene: TRBV4-3; len: 15; d_gene: NA; j_gene: TRBJ2-7; CDR3nt: TGCGCCAGCAGCCAAGGGCCGGGACAAGACTACGAGCAGTACTTC; CDR3aa: CASSQGPGQDYEQYF
abundance: NA; v_gene: TRBV2; len: 13; d_gene: TRBD1; j_gene: TRBJ1-2; CDR3nt: TGTGCCAGCAGTGGGACAGGGAACTATGGCTACACCTTC; CDR3aa: CASSGTGNYGYTF
abundance: NA; v_gene: TRBV27; len: 17; d_gene: TRBD2; j_gene: TRBJ2-1; CDR3nt: TGTGCCAGCAGTTTATCGACTAGCGGGGGGGCCTACAATGAGCAGTTCTTC; CDR3aa: CASSLSTSGGAYNEQFF
abundance: NA; v_gene: TRBV12-3/TRBV12-4; len: 13; d_gene: NA; j_gene: TRBJ2-1; CDR3nt: TGTGCCAGCAGTTTAGCGAGGAACAATGAGCAGTTCTTC; CDR3aa: CASSLARNNEQFF
abundance: NA; v_gene: TRBV24-1; len: 13; d_gene: TRBD1; j_gene: TRBJ2-1; CDR3nt: TGTGCCACCCGAAAGACAGGGAACGGGGAGCAGTTCTTC; CDR3aa: CATRKTGNGEQFF
abundance: NA; v_gene: TRBV6-2/TRBV6-3; len: 20; d_gene: TRBD2; j_gene: TRBJ2-6; CDR3nt: TGTGCCAGCAGTTACGACCCAGGGACTAGCGGGAGATCTGGGGCCAACGTCCTGACTTTC; CDR3aa: CASSYDPGTSGRSGANVLTF
abundance: once; v_gene: TRBV27; len: 15; d_gene: NA; j_gene: TRBJ1-3; CDR3nt: TGTGCCAGCAGTTTATCCAGGGATACCGGAAACACCATATATTTT; CDR3aa: CASSLSRDTGNTIYF
abundance: NA; v_gene: TRBV6-5; len: 14; d_gene: NA; j_gene: TRBJ1-5; CDR3nt: TGTGCCAGCACAGGGCGACAGCGTAATCAGCCCCAGCATTTT; CDR3aa: CASTGRQRNQPQHF
abundance: NA; v_gene: TRBV6-2/TRBV6-3; len: 15; d_gene: NA; j_gene: TRBJ2-7; CDR3nt: TGTGCCAGCAGTTACCCCCAGGGCATCTCTCGGGAGCAGTACTTC; CDR3aa: CASSYPQGISREQYF
abundance: NA; v_gene: TRBV30; len: 16; d_gene: NA; j_gene: TRBJ1-3; CDR3nt: TGTGCCTGGGAAACCGGGAAGACGAGCTCTGGAAACACCATATATTTT; CDR3aa: CAWETGKTSSGNTIYF
abundance: NA; v_gene: TRBV29-1; len: 13; d_gene: NA; j_gene: TRBJ1-6; CDR3nt: TGCAGCGTTCGGGGAACCTATAATTCACCCCTCCACTTT; CDR3aa: CSVRGTYNSPLHF
abundance: NA; v_gene: TRBV6-5; len: 15; d_gene: TRBD1; j_gene: TRBJ2-7; CDR3nt: TGTGCCAGCAGTTACGGGACAGGGGTATCCTACGAGCAGTACTTC; CDR3aa: CASSYGTGVSYEQYF